The 9 T cell receptor beta chains below all came from one sample that was sequenced in a study of blood T cell repertoires in COVID-19. The repertoire was sequenced with immunoSEQ multiplex PCR; TCRdb's copy has only in-frame clones and lacks some. This table has over 250,000 clones, about nine tenths appearing once. Input material: peripheral blood. These receptors all come from a man aged 35-49 years who had recovered from COVID-19.

The rearrangement joins TRBV7-2 to TRBJ2-7; D gene ambiguous. Germline V gene sequence: CDR1 SGHTA, CDR2 FQGNSA. V lost 5 bases to trimming and J lost 1 base, with 9 bases between them. The CDR3 length is 13 residues. The CDR3 DNA reads as TGTGCCAGCAGCGCCCTACCGTCCTACGAGCAGTACTTC. This gives the protein CASSALPSYEQYF.

The chain recombines TRBV27 with TRBJ1-2; tentatively, D is TRBD1 (5 bases). Germline V gene lookup returns CDR1 MNHEY and CDR2 SMNVEV (reference sequence). V was pared by 2 bases and J by 7 bases, with 8 bases between. The CDR3 consists of 12 residues. The DNA for the CDR3 is TGTGCCAGCAGTTTACAGGGCCGTGGCTACACCTTC. It specifies CASSLQGRGYTF.

The chain combines TRBV5-8 with TRBJ2-3; TRBD2 matches at 7 bases. The CDR3 totals 15 residues. Trimming took 4 bases from V and 0 from J; bases not matched to a gene: 5. CDR1 SGHTS and CDR2 YDEGEE come from the germline V gene. The CDR3 region has the DNA TGTGCCAGCAGCGGGGGGGTACGTAGCACAGATACGCAGTATTTT. Translation gives CASSGGVRSTDTQYF.

This clone was picked up a small number of times. The rearrangement joins TRBV9 to TRBJ2-2; weak D call: TRBD2 (6 bases). V shed 0 bases and J shed 7 bases, with 13 bases lying between them. Germline values: CDR1 SGDLS, CDR2 YYNGEE. The CDR3 length is 15 residues. The CDR3 DNA is TGTGCCAGCAGCGTAGAAGGGGAGGTCCTCGGGGAGCTGTTTTTT. Translated: CASSVEGEVLGELFF.

The chain links TRBV3-1 (or the pseudogene TRBV3-2) to TRBJ2-5; 8 positions match TRBD2. The CDR3 has 13 amino acids. Germline V gene lookup returns CDR1 LGHDT and CDR2 YNNKEL (reference sequence). Unmatched junction bases numbered 5, after V lost 10 bases and J lost 1 base. CDR3: CATAGELQETQYF. The CDR3, as DNA: TGTGCCACAGCGGGGGAGCTCCAAGAGACCCAGTACTTC.

The chain uses TRBV5-1 and TRBJ2-1, with D hard to call. With 1 base removed from V and 6 bases from J, the gap between germline ends came to 8 bases. Germline CDR1 and CDR2: SGHRS and YFSETQ. The CDR3 has 13 amino acids. CDR3 in amino acids: CASSLILSNEQFF. The CDR3 coding sequence is TGCGCCAGCAGCTTGATTTTGAGCAATGAGCAGTTCTTC.

The CDR3 is CASSLGGGPGQYF. The CDR3 DNA is TGTGCCAGCAGTTTAGGTGGGGGCCCGGGGCAGTACTTC. The chain recombines TRBV12-3 or TRBV12-4 with TRBJ2-7; TRBD1 might be the D (6 bases). The V and J ends lost 1 base and 9 bases respectively, with 13 bases between them. The CDR3 has 13 amino acids.

The chain recombines TRBV6-2 or TRBV6-3 with TRBJ2-7; 15 nucleotides align to TRBD2. V was pared by 2 bases and J by 7 bases, with 6 bases of the junction left unmatched. This CDR3 is 16 amino acids long. The V gene's germline CDR1 is MNHEY and CDR2 SVGEGT. CDR3 protein: CASSYGLAGGPGEQYF. CDR3 bases: TGTGCCAGCAGTTACGGACTAGCGGGAGGGCCGGGGGAGCAGTACTTC.

The CDR3 protein is CASSLGTILPNEQFF. Written as DNA, the CDR3 is TGTGCCAGCAGCTTGGGGACAATTCTTCCCAATGAGCAGTTCTTC. The genes are TRBV5-6 and TRBJ2-1, with a weak D call TRBD1 (5 bases). Germline CDR1 reads SGHDT; CDR2 reads YYEEEE. Trimming removed 0 bases from V and 6 bases from J, with 13 bases in between. This CDR3 has 15 amino acids.